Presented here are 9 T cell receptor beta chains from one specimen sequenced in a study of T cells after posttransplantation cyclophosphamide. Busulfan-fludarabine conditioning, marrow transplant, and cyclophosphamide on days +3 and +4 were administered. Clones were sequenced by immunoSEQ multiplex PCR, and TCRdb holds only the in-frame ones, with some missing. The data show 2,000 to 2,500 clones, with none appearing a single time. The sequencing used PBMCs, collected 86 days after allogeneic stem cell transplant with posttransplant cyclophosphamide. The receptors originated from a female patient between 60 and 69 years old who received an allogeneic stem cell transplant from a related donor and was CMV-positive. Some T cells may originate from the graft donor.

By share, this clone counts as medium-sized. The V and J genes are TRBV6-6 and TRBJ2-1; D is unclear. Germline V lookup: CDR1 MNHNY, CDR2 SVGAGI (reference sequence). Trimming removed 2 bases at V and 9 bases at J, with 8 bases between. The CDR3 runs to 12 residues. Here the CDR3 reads CASSYPLLEQFF. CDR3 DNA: TGTGCCAGCAGTTACCCACTACTTGAGCAGTTCTTC.

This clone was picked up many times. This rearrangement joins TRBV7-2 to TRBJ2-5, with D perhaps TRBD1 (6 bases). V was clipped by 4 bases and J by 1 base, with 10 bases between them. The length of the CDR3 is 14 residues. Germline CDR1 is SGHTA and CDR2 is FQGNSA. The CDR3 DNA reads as TGTGCCAGCAGCTCACAGGGTCCCCAAGAGACCCAGTACTTC. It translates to CASSSQGPQETQYF.

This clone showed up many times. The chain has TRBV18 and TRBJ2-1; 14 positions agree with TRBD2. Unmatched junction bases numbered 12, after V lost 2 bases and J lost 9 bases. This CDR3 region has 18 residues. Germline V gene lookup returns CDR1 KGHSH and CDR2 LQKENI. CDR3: CASSPGQGGTSGRGEQFF. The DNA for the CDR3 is TGTGCCAGCTCACCAGGACAGGGGGGGACTAGCGGGAGAGGTGAGCAGTTCTTC.

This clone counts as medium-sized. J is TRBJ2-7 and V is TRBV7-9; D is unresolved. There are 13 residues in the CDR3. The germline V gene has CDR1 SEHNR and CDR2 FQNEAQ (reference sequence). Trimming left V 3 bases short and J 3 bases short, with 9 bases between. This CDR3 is CASSLGTGYEQYF. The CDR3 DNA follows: TGTGCCAGCAGCTTGGGTACGGGCTACGAGCAGTACTTC.

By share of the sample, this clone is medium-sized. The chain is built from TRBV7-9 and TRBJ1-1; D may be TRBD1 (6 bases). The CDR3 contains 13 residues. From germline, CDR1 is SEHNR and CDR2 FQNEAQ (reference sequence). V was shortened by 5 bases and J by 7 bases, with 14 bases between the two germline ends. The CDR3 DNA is TGTGCCAGCAGCAAGGGGGGGTCGAGTGAAGCTTTCTTT. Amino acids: CASSKGGSSEAFF.

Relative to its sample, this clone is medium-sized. In DNA form, the CDR3 reads TGTGCCAGCAGCTTGCTACGACTAGCGGGAGGGTCCTACGAGCAGTACTTC. Its protein is CASSLLRLAGGSYEQYF. The J gene is TRBJ2-7, the V gene TRBV13; 14 bases are shared with TRBD2. The CDR3 is 17 residues long. Germline V lookup: CDR1 PRHDT, CDR2 FYEKMQ (reference sequence). V lost 3 bases to trimming and J lost 1 base; unmatched junction nucleotides: 5.

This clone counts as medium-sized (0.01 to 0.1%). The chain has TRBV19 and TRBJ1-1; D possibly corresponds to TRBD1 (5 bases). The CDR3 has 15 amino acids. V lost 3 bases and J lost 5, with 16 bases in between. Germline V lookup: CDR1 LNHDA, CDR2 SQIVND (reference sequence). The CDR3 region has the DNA TGTGCCAGTAGTATCGGAAAAAGGGGTTGGACTGAAGCTTTCTTT. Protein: CASSIGKRGWTEAFF.

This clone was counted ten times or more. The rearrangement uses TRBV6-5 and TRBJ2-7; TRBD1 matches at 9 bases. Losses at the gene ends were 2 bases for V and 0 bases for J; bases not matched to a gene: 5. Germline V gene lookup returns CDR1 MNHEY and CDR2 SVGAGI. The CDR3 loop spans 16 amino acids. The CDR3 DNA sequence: TGTGCCAGCAGTTACGGACAGGGGCGGAGCTCCTACGAGCAGTACTTC. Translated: CASSYGQGRSSYEQYF.

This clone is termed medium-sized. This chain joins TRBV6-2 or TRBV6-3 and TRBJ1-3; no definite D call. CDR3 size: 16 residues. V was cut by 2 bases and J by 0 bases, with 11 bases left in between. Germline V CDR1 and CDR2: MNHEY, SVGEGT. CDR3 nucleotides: TGTGCCAGCAGTTACGGCGGCAAGAGCTCTGGAAACACCATATATTTT. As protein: CASSYGGKSSGNTIYF.